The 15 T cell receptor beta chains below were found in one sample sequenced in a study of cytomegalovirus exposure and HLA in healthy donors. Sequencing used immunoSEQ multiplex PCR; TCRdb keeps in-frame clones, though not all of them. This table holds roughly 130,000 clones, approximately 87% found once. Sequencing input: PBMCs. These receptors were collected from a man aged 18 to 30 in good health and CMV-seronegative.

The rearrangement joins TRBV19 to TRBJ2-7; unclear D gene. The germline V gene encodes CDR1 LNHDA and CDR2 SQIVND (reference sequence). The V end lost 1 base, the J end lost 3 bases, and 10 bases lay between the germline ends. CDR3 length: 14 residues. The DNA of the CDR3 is TGTGCCAGTAGTATAGGAGCACTATACTACGAGCAGTACTTC. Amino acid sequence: CASSIGALYYEQYF.

The CDR3 region is CASSIQGDGYTF. The CDR3 DNA reads TGTGCCAGTAGTATACAAGGGGATGGCTACACCTTC. The chain uses TRBV19 and TRBJ1-2, with D maybe TRBD1 (5 bases). CDR3 size: 12 residues. V lost 2 bases, J lost 6 bases, and 7 bases lay in between. CDR1 is LNHDA, CDR2 SQIVND, per germline (reference sequence).

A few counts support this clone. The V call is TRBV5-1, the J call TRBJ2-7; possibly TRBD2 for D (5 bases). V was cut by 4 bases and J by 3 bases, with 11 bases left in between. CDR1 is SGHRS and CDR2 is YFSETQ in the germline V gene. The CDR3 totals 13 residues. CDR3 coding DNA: TGCGCCAGCAGCGGAGGAACGTACTACGAGCAGTACTTC. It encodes CASSGGTYYEQYF.

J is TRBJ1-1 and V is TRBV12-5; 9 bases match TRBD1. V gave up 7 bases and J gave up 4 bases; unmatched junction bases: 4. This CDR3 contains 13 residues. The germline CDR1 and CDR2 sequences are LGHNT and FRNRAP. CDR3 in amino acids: CASVRQGGTEAFF. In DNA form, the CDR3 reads TGTGCTAGTGTCCGACAGGGGGGCACTGAAGCTTTCTTT.

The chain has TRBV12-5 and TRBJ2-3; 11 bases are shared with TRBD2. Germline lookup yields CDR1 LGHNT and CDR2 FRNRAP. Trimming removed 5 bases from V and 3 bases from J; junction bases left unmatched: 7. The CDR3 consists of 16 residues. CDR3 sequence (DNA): TGTGCTAGTGGTCCCGTAGCGGGAGGGTTAACAGATACGCAGTATTTT. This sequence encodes CASGPVAGGLTDTQYF.

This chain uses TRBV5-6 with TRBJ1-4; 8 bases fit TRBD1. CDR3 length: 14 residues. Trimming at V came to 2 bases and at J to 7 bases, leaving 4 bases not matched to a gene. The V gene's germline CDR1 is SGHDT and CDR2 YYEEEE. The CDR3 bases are TGTGCCAGCAGCTTCCCAACAGGGGGTGAAAAACTGTTTTTT. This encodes CASSFPTGGEKLFF.

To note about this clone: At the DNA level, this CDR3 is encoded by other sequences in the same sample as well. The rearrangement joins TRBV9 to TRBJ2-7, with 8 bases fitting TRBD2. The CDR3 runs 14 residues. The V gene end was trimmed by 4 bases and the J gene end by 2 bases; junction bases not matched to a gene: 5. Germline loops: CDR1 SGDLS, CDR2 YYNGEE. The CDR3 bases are TGTGCCAGCAGCCCGCCGGGACTAGCCTACGAGCAGTACTTC. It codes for CASSPPGLAYEQYF.

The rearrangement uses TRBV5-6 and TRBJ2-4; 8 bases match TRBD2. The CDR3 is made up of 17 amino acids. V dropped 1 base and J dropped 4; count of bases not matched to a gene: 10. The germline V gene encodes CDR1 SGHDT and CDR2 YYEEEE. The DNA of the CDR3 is TGTGCCAGCAGCTTGTGGTTTACTAGCGGAAAAAAAAACATTCAGTACTTC. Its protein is CASSLWFTSGKKNIQYF.

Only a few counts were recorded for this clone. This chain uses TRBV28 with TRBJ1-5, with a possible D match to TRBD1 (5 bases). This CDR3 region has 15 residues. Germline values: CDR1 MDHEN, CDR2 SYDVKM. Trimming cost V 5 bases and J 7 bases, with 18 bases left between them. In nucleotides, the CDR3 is TGTGCCAGCAGTCCTGCCCAGGGAAGTTGGCAGCCCCAGCATTTT. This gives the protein CASSPAQGSWQPQHF.

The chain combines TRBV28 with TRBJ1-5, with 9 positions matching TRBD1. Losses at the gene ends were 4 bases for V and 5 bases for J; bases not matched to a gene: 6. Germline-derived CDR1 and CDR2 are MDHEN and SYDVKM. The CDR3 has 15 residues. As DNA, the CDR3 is TGTGCCAGCAGTTACCGGACAGGGGTCGATCAGCCCCAGCATTTT. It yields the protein CASSYRTGVDQPQHF. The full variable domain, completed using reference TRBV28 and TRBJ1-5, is DVKVTQSSRYLVKRTGEKVFLECVQDMDHENMFWYRQDPGLGLRLIYFSYDVKMKEKGDIPEGYSVSREKKERFSLILESASTNQTSMYLCASSYRTGVDQPQHFGDGTRLSIL.

CDR3 sequence reads: CASSTGQGFEKLFF. For the CDR3, the DNA is TGTGCCAGCAGCACGGGACAGGGATTTGAAAAACTGTTTTTT. This rearrangement joins TRBV7-9 to TRBJ1-4, with 9 bases aligning to TRBD1. With 5 bases clipped from V and 7 bases from J, the junction kept 5 bases outside the gene matches. CDR3 length: 14 residues. Germline CDR1 and CDR2: SEHNR and FQNEAQ (reference sequence).

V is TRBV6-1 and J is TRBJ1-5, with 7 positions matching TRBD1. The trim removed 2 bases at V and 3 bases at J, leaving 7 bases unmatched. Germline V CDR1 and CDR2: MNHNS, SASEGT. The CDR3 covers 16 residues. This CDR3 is CASSELTGDANQPQHF. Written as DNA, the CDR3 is TGTGCCAGCAGTGAACTAACAGGGGACGCCAATCAGCCCCAGCATTTT.

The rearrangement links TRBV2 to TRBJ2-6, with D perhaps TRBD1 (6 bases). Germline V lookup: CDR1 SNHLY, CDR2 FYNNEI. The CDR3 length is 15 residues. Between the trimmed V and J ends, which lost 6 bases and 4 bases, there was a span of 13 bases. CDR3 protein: CASSLSGVGANVLTF. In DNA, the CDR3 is TGTGCCAGCAGCTTATCAGGGGTCGGGGCCAACGTCCTGACTTTC.

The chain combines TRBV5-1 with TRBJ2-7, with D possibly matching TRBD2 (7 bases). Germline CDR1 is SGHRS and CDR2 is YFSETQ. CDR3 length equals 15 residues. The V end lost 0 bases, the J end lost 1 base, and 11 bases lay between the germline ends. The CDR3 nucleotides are TGCGCCAGCAGCTTGGCTGCGGGGGCTTCCTACGAGCAGTACTTC. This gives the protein CASSLAAGASYEQYF.

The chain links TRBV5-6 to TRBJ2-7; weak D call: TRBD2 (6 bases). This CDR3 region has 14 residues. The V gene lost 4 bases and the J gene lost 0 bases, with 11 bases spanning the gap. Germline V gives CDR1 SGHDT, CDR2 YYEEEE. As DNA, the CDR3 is TGTGCCAGCAGCGGGGGGACCCCCTCCTACGAGCAGTACTTC. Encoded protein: CASSGGTPSYEQYF.